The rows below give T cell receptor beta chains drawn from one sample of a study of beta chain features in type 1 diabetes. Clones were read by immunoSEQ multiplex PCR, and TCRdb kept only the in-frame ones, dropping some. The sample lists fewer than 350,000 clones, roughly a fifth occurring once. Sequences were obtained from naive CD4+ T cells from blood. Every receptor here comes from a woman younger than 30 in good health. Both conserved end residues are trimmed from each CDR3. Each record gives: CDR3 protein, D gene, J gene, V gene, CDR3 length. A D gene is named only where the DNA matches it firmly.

ASSPQGREKLF - TRBJ1-4 TRBV27 11
ASSLGTATNEKLF TRBD1 TRBJ1-4 TRBV4-3 13
ASSDPRLAGRTDTQY TRBD2 TRBJ2-3 TRBV25-1 15
ASSLDNTQY - TRBJ2-3 TRBV7-2 9
SVQGDYNSPLH - TRBJ1-6 TRBV29-1 11
AWSVGGAFYEQY - TRBJ2-7 TRBV30 12
ASSLNSPGAGNTEAF - TRBJ1-1 TRBV14 15
ASSEAAEHYT - TRBJ1-2 TRBV30 10
ASSPNSGGYT - TRBJ1-2 TRBV5-6 10
AWSKTGIGQY - TRBJ2-7 TRBV30 10
ASSLRKGEGSYEQY TRBD2 TRBJ2-7 TRBV5-4 14